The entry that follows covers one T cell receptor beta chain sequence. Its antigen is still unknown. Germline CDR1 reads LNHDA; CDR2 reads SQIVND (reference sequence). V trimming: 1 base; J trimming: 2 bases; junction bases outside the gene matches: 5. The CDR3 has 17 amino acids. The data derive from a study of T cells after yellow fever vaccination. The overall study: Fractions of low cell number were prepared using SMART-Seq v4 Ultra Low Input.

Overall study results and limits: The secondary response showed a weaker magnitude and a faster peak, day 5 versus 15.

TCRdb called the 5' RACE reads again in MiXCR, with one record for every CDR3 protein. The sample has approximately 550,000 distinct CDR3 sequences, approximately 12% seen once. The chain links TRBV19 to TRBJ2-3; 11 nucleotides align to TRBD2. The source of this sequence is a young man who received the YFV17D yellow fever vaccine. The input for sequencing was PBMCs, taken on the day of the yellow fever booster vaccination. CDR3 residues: CASSIGQLAGVTDTQYF. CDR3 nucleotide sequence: TGTGCCAGTAGTATAGGGCAACTAGCGGGAGTCACAGATACGCAGTATTTT.